This T cell receptor (beta chain) comes out of a study of blood T cell repertoires in COVID-19 (TCRdb year 2020). About the study as a whole: Samples from collaborators originated in the United States, Italy and Spain and spanned both the acute and convalescent phases of COVID-19. The material from the prospective study consisted of cDNA or gDNA derived from T cells, B-cell-depleted T cells, or PBMCs. The dataset comprised deeply sampled blood TCRbeta repertoires from subjects exposed to, actively infected with, or recovered from COVID-19. The repertoires were released in a freely available public database meant as a resource for research on the immune response to SARS-CoV-2. The samples were drawn from two sources: the first 160 participants of the ongoing ImmuneRACE study, and approximately 1,300 subjects contributed by 6 global collaborators. Nearly every sample came with metadata listing a de-identified subject ID, COVID-19 status, age in years and sex. HLA class I and class II types, where available, came from metadata supplied by the sample provider rather than from assay-based typing.

As regards this clone: The specificity of this receptor is unknown. It has no much larger one-base neighbor in the sample; base qualities were not kept.

Whole blood was collected in K2EDTA tubes by collaborating institutions according to the institutions' own protocols. Collaborator samples were shipped for TCRbeta analysis as frozen whole blood, isolated PBMCs, or DNA extracted from either sample type. Points the paper makes about the study in general: The quantity of clinical and demographic metadata differed by source and by participant and was supplied without curation.

TCRbeta CDR3 regions were amplified from genomic DNA using the immunoSEQ Assay, a bias-controlled multiplex PCR. As for the authors' bioinformatics: Within the assay, amplification of reference gene primers was used to estimate how many nucleated cells each sample contained. To quantify the absolute abundance of each unique TCRbeta CDR3 rearrangement, sequence reads were collapsed and filtered. For each sample, productive Simpson clonality was calculated as the square root of Simpson's diversity index over productive rearrangements. This immuneACCESS table, as held by TCRdb, lists in-frame sequences with V and J called but not all clones. Of the missing ones, under half trace to an unresolved V gene in checked studies; the others have no known cause. The V and J calls and clone size are taken from that table; D and trimming were inferred from the DNA. This sample has 150,000 or so clones in its table, and about 90% of those were observed once. The ten largest clones add up to about 0.55% of the sample.

The germline V gene (reference sequence) supplies CDR1 MNHEY and CDR2 SMNVEV. The CDR3 spans 13 residues, from the cysteine through the phenylalanine. This entry keeps only the CDR3 DNA: 39 bases, framed from base 1. Trimming costs V 2 bases and J 7 bases, and their ends lie 9 bases apart. The sequence was collected from a man in his fifties with acute or convalescent COVID-19. Recombination joined TRBV27 with TRBJ1-5; the D gene remains uncertain. Material for sequencing was peripheral blood. The CDR3 reads as follows: CASSLRVGQPQHF. In nucleotide form, the sequence is TGTGCCAGCAGTTTACGGGTTGGGCAGCCCCAGCATTTT.